The rows below give T cell receptor beta chains drawn from one sample of a study of T cell repertoires in cytomegalovirus infection. Their antigens are not known. TCRdb reprocessed the reads via MiXCR and lists one record per CDR3 protein. This table has a few hundred thousand distinct CDR3 sequences, 25% appearing once. Sequenced here: cultured PBMCs, sampled from culture after CMV antigen stimulation. These receptors were obtained from a human donor in good health (CMV status not recorded). Some clones in this sample may be carry-over from other donors' samples. Both conserved end residues are part of each CDR3. The D gene is left open where the match is weak. Part of the rows lack a size; the others show once, few, many or a class for expanded clones.

clone size	V gene	J gene	D gene	CDR3 DNA	CDR3 protein
few	TRBV25-1	TRBJ1-2	-	TGTGCCAGCAGTGGCGGACAGATCTATGGCTACACCTTC	CASSGGQIYGYTF
many	TRBV11-2	TRBJ2-1	TRBD1	TGTGCCAGCACCCTAGGGGACAGGAACAATGAGCAGTTCTTC	CASTLGDRNNEQFF
few	TRBV20-1	TRBJ2-1	TRBD2	TGCAGTGTAGGGACTAGGGTCAACTACAATGAGCAGTTCTTC	CSVGTRVNYNEQFF
-	TRBV6-5	TRBJ2-3	TRBD1	TGTGCCAGCAGTTACTTGGGACAGGGCAGCACAGATACGCAGTATTTT	CASSYLGQGSTDTQYF
-	TRBV6-6	TRBJ2-1	TRBD2	TGTGCCAGCATATGGGGGGGAGGGGGACTAGCGGGAGTAGAGCAGTTCTTC	CASIWGGGGLAGVEQFF
few	TRBV7-9	TRBJ2-5	TRBD1	TGTGCCAGCAGCTTAGAGGGACAGGGGTCAATTCAGGAGACCCAGTACTTC	CASSLEGQGSIQETQYF
-	TRBV5-1	TRBJ1-2	TRBD1	TGCGCCAGCAGTCGGCCAGGGGGCGCTTATGGCTACACCTTC	CASSRPGGAYGYTF
few	TRBV12-3/TRBV12-4	TRBJ2-7	-	TGTGCCAGCAGTTTCGGACTAATCTTCTACGAGCAGTACTTC	CASSFGLIFYEQYF
-	TRBV7-2	TRBJ1-2	TRBD1	TGTGCCAGCAGCTCGCCCCCGGGACAGGGGATCTCTGGCTACACCTTC	CASSSPPGQGISGYTF
many	TRBV7-2	TRBJ2-3	-	TGTGCCAGCAGCTTGGGGGCCAACTCACCCACAGATACGCAGTATTTT	CASSLGANSPTDTQYF
-	TRBV12-5	TRBJ2-3	-	TGTGCTAGTGGTTCAAATTTGATAGATACGCAGTATTTT	CASGSNLIDTQYF
-	TRBV2	TRBJ2-1	TRBD2	TGTGCCAGCAGTGATCTCCCTAGCGGGAGGGTCCGGCTCTTC	CASSDLPSGRVRLF
many	TRBV7-2	TRBJ1-1	-	TGTGCCAGCAGCAACCGACAAGCCACTGAAGCTTTCTTT	CASSNRQATEAFF
many	TRBV7-2	TRBJ2-1	-	TGTGCCAGCAGCTTAAACTATATCGATGAGCAGTTCTTC	CASSLNYIDEQFF
-	TRBV7-2	TRBJ2-2	TRBD1	TGTGCCAGCAGCTCACAGGGACAGCCGAACACCGGGGAGCTGTTTTTT	CASSSQGQPNTGELFF
-	TRBV7-2	TRBJ2-7	-	TGTGCCAGCAGCTTAGGGGCAGGGTCCTACTACGAGCAGTACTTC	CASSLGAGSYYEQYF
-	TRBV6-2/TRBV6-3	TRBJ1-1	TRBD1	TGTGCCAGCAGTTATTTTGCAGGGGGAGCTGAAGCTTTCTTT	CASSYFAGGAEAFF
-	TRBV10-3	TRBJ2-3	-	TGTGCCATCAGTGCAGGGAGTGCTAGCACAGATACGCAGTATTTT	CAISAGSASTDTQYF
few	TRBV4-3	TRBJ2-2	TRBD2	TGCGCCAGCAGCCAAGATCTTGGGCTAGCGGGAGCCGGGGAGCTGTTTTTT	CASSQDLGLAGAGELFF
few	TRBV7-9	TRBJ2-5	-	TGTGCCAGCAGCCCTAGGGTGGCCCAAGAGACCCAGTACTTC	CASSPRVAQETQYF
few	TRBV2	TRBJ2-1	-	TGTGCCAGCAGCGGTAGCGCGCCTTACAATGAGCAGTTCTTC	CASSGSAPYNEQFF
-	TRBV11-3	TRBJ2-1	TRBD2	TGTGCCAGCAGCCCGGGGGTGGGAGGGCCTGGTGAGCAGTTCTTC	CASSPGVGGPGEQFF
few	TRBV7-2	TRBJ2-1	TRBD1	TGTGCCAGCAGGCAAGCTGGGACAGGGCTGTTCTTC	CASRQAGTGLFF
-	TRBV6-5	TRBJ2-5	-	TGTGCCAGCAGTTACATTAGTTCGGCCTACCAAGAGACCCAGTACTTC	CASSYISSAYQETQYF
-	TRBV19	TRBJ2-5	TRBD2	TGTGCCAGTAGTATCTTTAGGACTAGCGAAGAGACCCAGTACTTC	CASSIFRTSEETQYF
few	TRBV7-9	TRBJ2-5	TRBD2	TGTGCCAGCAGCCCCCCTAGCGGGAGGCCGAGAACGGAGACCCAGTACTTC	CASSPPSGRPRTETQYF
many	TRBV20-1	TRBJ2-3	TRBD2	TGCAGTGCTAGAGATCCACTTAGCGGGACCGCAGATACGCAGTATTTT	CSARDPLSGTADTQYF
many	TRBV7-2	TRBJ1-2	-	TGTGCCAGCAGCTTAGACAAAGCTTATGGCTACACCTTC	CASSLDKAYGYTF
few	TRBV6-8	TRBJ2-2	-	TGTGCCAGCAGAACCCCGCTAGCGAGAAGGACCGGGGAGCTGTTTTTT	CASRTPLARRTGELFF
-	TRBV20-1	TRBJ2-6	-	TGCAGTGCTAAATCCGGGTACGCAAGCTCTGGGGCCAACGTCCTGACTTTC	CSAKSGYASSGANVLTF
-	TRBV11-2	TRBJ2-7	TRBD2	TGTGCCAGCAGCTTAGATTCTAGCGGGTGGTACGAGCAGTACTTC	CASSLDSSGWYEQYF
few	TRBV28	TRBJ2-1	TRBD2	TGTGCCAGCAGTTTGGCTAGCGGACACAATGAGCAGTTCTTC	CASSLASGHNEQFF
many	TRBV7-2	TRBJ2-3	TRBD1	TGTGCCAGCAGCCCCGCCCGGGACAGGGTGGTGACAGATACGCAGTATTTT	CASSPARDRVVTDTQYF
-	TRBV11-2	TRBJ2-1	-	TGTGCCAGCAGAGGAGGGGGTTGGAATGAGCAGTTCTTC	CASRGGGWNEQFF
few	TRBV6-5	TRBJ2-1	TRBD2	TGTGCCAGCAGTTACTGGAGGACTAGCGGGAGGTCGCGGGACAATGAGCAGTTCTTC	CASSYWRTSGRSRDNEQFF
-	TRBV7-3	TRBJ2-1	TRBD1	TGTGCCAGCAGCCGTGCTCAGGGGGCATCTGAGCAGTTCTTC	CASSRAQGASEQFF
few	TRBV12-3/TRBV12-4	TRBJ2-2	-	TGTGCCAGCAGTTTATTACGGGGGAAGGCCGGGGAGCTGTTTTTT	CASSLLRGKAGELFF
-	TRBV2	TRBJ1-1	-	TGTGCCAGCAGTGAGGACACTGAAGCTTTCTTT	CASSEDTEAFF
many	TRBV7-2	TRBJ2-7	TRBD2	TGTGCCAGCCAGGCGGGCGGGAGTCCCTCCTACGAGCAGTACTTC	CASQAGGSPSYEQYF
few	TRBV5-1	TRBJ2-7	-	TGCGCCAGCAGCCTCCACTTCCAAAACTACGAGCAGTACTTC	CASSLHFQNYEQYF
-	TRBV4-2	TRBJ2-1	TRBD2	TGTGCCAGCAGCCAAGATCTACTAGCGGGAGGTAACAATGAGCAGTTCTTC	CASSQDLLAGGNNEQFF
few	TRBV7-2	TRBJ2-7	-	TGTGCCAGCAGCTCGACCAGGGGCAGATACGAGCAGTACTTC	CASSSTRGRYEQYF
many	TRBV7-6	TRBJ2-5	TRBD2	TGTGCCAGCAGCTCTCTCGGGCTAGCGGGAGCCAACCAAGAGACCCAGTACTTC	CASSSLGLAGANQETQYF
-	TRBV27	TRBJ2-7	TRBD1	TGTGCCAGCAGTACGGACTTCGGACAGGCCGCCTACGAGCAGTACTTC	CASSTDFGQAAYEQYF
few	TRBV5-1	TRBJ2-7	TRBD2	TGCGCCAGCAGCTTGGCCGCTAGCGGGAGGGCCCTCCCTTACGAGCAGTACTTC	CASSLAASGRALPYEQYF
many	TRBV7-2	TRBJ1-3	TRBD1	TGTGCCAGCAGCCCCCGGACAGGGGGCCTCGGAAACACCATATATTTT	CASSPRTGGLGNTIYF
many	TRBV6-1	TRBJ1-2	-	TGTGCCAGCAGTGAGAGGCCGAACTATGGCTACACCTTC	CASSERPNYGYTF
many	TRBV7-7	TRBJ2-5	TRBD2	TGTGCCAGCAGCTTGCTAGCGGGAGTTGAGACCCAGTACTTC	CASSLLAGVETQYF
many	TRBV7-2	TRBJ2-5	-	TGTGCCAGCAGCTCTTTTGAGACCCAGTACTTC	CASSSFETQYF
-	TRBV4-1	TRBJ2-1	TRBD2	TGCGCCAGCAGCCTACCCAGGGCTAGCGGGAGTAACAATGAGCAGTTCTTC	CASSLPRASGSNNEQFF
-	TRBV7-2	TRBJ2-7	-	TGTGCCAGCAGCTTAGTCCCGACGCTGTACTCCTACGAGCAGTACTTC	CASSLVPTLYSYEQYF
many	TRBV7-9	TRBJ2-7	-	TGTGCCAGCAGCCCCATAGCGAGCTCCTACGAGCAGTACTTC	CASSPIASSYEQYF
many	TRBV18	TRBJ1-5	-	TGTGCCAGCTCACCGACGGACAGCCCTAATCAGCCCCAGCATTTT	CASSPTDSPNQPQHF
few	TRBV7-9	TRBJ1-5	-	TGTGCCAGCAGCAACAGGAATCAGCCCCAGCATTTT	CASSNRNQPQHF